This T cell receptor (beta chain) was obtained from a study of PD-1 blockade in classical Hodgkin lymphoma. Regarding the study as a whole: The study found complete responders had baseline diversity similar to newly diagnosed patients. Newly diagnosed patients were reported to exhibit reduced baseline TCR diversity relative to healthy donors. There was a significant rise in CD4+ TCR diversity by C4D1, with no such rise for CD8+.

The table came from immunoSEQ multiplex PCR; TCRdb's copy has only in-frame clones and leaves some out. The table records approximately 84,000 clones, around 90% of them present only once. Details on this clone: Its antigen is not identified.

Every patient relapsed after autologous stem cell transplantation, and brentuximab vedotin exposure varied. Germline assignment: CDR1 SGHRS and CDR2 YFSETQ. There are 16 residues in the CDR3. Deletions cut 0 bases from V and 2 bases from J, with 13 bases between. The receptor's source is a human donor with classical Hodgkin lymphoma. The sequenced sample was peripheral blood mononuclear cells (PBMCs), obtained at baseline. The chain joins TRBV5-1 to TRBJ2-3, with a possible D match to TRBD2 (5 bases). The DNA for the CDR3 is TGCGCCAGCAGCTTGGGGGTTAGGGAGCCCACAGATACGCAGTATTTT. Its protein is CASSLGVREPTDTQYF.